The clone carrying this T cell receptor beta chain was seen a few times. The data were obtained in a study of blood T cell repertoires in COVID-19. Per germline, CDR1 MNHEY and CDR2 SVGAGI. This CDR3 is 13 amino acids long. Trimming shortened V by 6 bases and J by 4 bases, and 12 bases separated the two germline ends. The repertoire was sequenced with immunoSEQ multiplex PCR; TCRdb's copy has only in-frame clones and lacks some. The data show hundreds of thousands of clones, under 95% seen once. This receptor was obtained from a woman between 18 and 30 years old who had recovered from COVID-19. The sequenced material came from PBMCs or T cells enriched from blood (not recorded which). The chain uses TRBV6-5 and TRBJ1-2; unclear D gene. This CDR3 is CASRHPGTYGYTF. The CDR3 DNA is TGTGCCAGCAGGCACCCGGGAACCTATGGCTACACCTTC.